The 10 T cell receptor beta chains presented below share a single source sample, sequenced in a study of response to subunit inactivated influenza vaccine. TCRdb reprocessed the RT-PCR reads with MiXCR, giving one entry per CDR3 protein. There are roughly 570,000 distinct CDR3 sequences in the sample; over 10% occur only once, and approximately 14% lies in the top ten. The sample here was PBMCs from blood, taken roughly 48 days after vaccination. These receptors were obtained from a man aged 45-65 years who received an inactivated influenza vaccine.

As concerns this clonotype: A junction boundary mismatches the germline segment, possibly from a read error. V usage is TRBV29-1 and J usage is TRBJ2-7; D possibly matches TRBD1 or TRBD2 (5 bases each). The CDR3 is 12 amino acids. The germline V gene encodes CDR1 SQVTM and CDR2 ANQGSEA. CDR3 protein: CSVEDHGGRPHF. In nucleotides, the CDR3 is TGCAGCGTTGAAGATCATGGGGGTAGGCCTCACTTC.

The J gene is TRBJ2-1, the V gene TRBV7-9, with a weak D call TRBD2 (5 bases). V lost 1 base and J 6 bases, leaving 7 bases between the germline ends. Germline V gene sequence: CDR1 SEHNR, CDR2 FQNEAQ (reference sequence). The CDR3 consists of 13 residues. For the CDR3, the DNA is TGTGCCAGCAGCTTAGGAGGGCTCAATGAGCAGTTCTTC. Translation: CASSLGGLNEQFF.

This clonotype was found a few times. The J gene is TRBJ2-7, the V gene TRBV20-1; 7 nucleotides align to TRBD1. The germline gives CDR1 DFQATT, CDR2 SNEGSKA (reference sequence). The ends lost 6 bases at V and 3 bases at J; junction bases unmatched: 8. The CDR3 sequence is 13 residues long. For the CDR3, the DNA is TGCAGTGCCCTTTGGGACAGCCACTACGAGCAGTACTTC. It translates to CSALWDSHYEQYF.

The chain couples TRBV24-1 to TRBJ2-1; TRBD1 might be the D (6 bases). Trimming cost V 9 bases and J 1 base, with 12 bases left between them. CDR1 and CDR2 (germline): KGHDR, SFDVKD. The CDR3 length is 14 residues. The CDR3 reads CATQRTDSYNEQFF. For the CDR3, the DNA is TGTGCCACCCAAAGGACAGATTCCTACAATGAGCAGTTCTTC.

This clonotype was detected ten times or more. This chain links TRBV12-3 or TRBV12-4 with TRBJ1-1, with 7 nucleotides matching TRBD1. CDR3 length: 14 amino acids. With V trimmed by 8 bases and J by 2 bases, 8 bases remained unmatched. The CDR3 protein is CASALQGPNTEAFF. Written as DNA, the CDR3 is TGTGCCAGCGCGTTACAGGGGCCTAACACTGAAGCTTTCTTT.

The rearrangement links TRBV4-3 to TRBJ2-3, with TRBD2 identical over 7 bases. CDR3 length: 16 residues. Per germline, CDR1 LGHNA and CDR2 YSLEER. Trimming cost V 1 base and J 2 bases; bases outside gene matches: 6. This CDR3 is CASSQGLAEHTDTQYF. Written as DNA, the CDR3 is TGCGCCAGCAGCCAAGGTCTAGCGGAGCACACAGATACGCAGTATTTT.

This clonotype appeared a few times. This rearrangement joins TRBV7-9 to TRBJ2-3; TRBD2 matches at 7 bases. Germline V lookup: CDR1 SEHNR, CDR2 FQNEAQ (reference sequence). V was pared by 3 bases and J by 2 bases, with 8 bases of the junction left unmatched. The length of the CDR3 is 16 residues. CDR3 region: CASSFSPGGFTDTQYF. CDR3 sequence (DNA): TGTGCCAGCAGCTTCTCCCCGGGAGGTTTCACAGATACGCAGTATTTT.

The V gene is TRBV6-1, the J gene TRBJ2-5, with D possibly TRBD2 on 5 matching bases. V was pared by 3 bases and J by 1 base, with 21 bases between. From germline, CDR1 is MNHNS and CDR2 SASEGT. This CDR3 contains 18 residues. The CDR3, as DNA: TGTGCCAGCAGTGAGTTGGAGTACGGGGAGATCATCCAAGAGACCCAGTACTTC. It is translated as CASSELEYGEIIQETQYF.

This clonotype was counted at least ten times. The chain uses TRBV4-1 and TRBJ2-1; D assignment may be TRBD1 or TRBD2 (5 bases each). The CDR3 covers 14 residues. V was trimmed by 4 bases and J by 9 bases, leaving 16 bases between them. CDR1 and CDR2 (germline): MGHRA, YSYEKL. CDR3 bases: TGCGCCAGCAGCCTCCCTGAAAGTGGGGGTGAGCAGTTCTTC. This translates into CASSLPESGGEQFF.

This rearrangement joins TRBV24-1 to TRBJ2-2; 9 bases agree with TRBD2. CDR3 length equals 16 residues. Trimming at V came to 1 base and at J to 7 bases, leaving 6 bases not matched to a gene. Germline CDR1 KGHDR, CDR2 SFDVKD. The CDR3 bases are TGTGCCACCAGTGATTTCCTAGCGGGAAAGGTCGGGGAGCTGTTTTTT. Protein product: CATSDFLAGKVGELFF.